This entry lists 28 T cell receptor beta chains sequenced from one sample in a study of T cell repertoires in cytomegalovirus infection. TCRdb itself ran the reads through MiXCR, one entry per CDR3 protein. The table shows over 90,000 distinct CDR3 sequences, with about 17% occurring only once. The specimen sequenced was PBMCs. The receptors were sampled from a human donor in good health (CMV status not recorded). Some clones in this sample may be carry-over from other donors' samples.

V and J are TRBV14 and TRBJ2-1; the D gene is possibly TRBD1 (5 bases). V was clipped by 0 bases and J by 0 bases, with 6 bases between them. Germline V gene lookup returns CDR1 SGHDN and CDR2 FVKESK. The CDR3 spans 15 residues. Here the CDR3 reads CASSQDQGSYNEQFF. CDR3 in DNA: TGTGCCAGCAGCCAAGATCAGGGCTCCTACAATGAGCAGTTCTTC.

This clonotype has more than one count but fewer than ten. The rearrangement joins TRBV5-4 to TRBJ2-1, with 7 positions matching TRBD1. The germline V gene has CDR1 SGHNT and CDR2 YYREEE (reference sequence). This CDR3 spans 17 amino acids. The J segment lost 2 bases and the V segment lost 7 bases, leaving 15 bases of the junction unmatched. This CDR3 is CASPSSRTGNPYNEQFF. In DNA, the CDR3 is TGTGCCAGCCCGAGCAGTAGGACAGGTAACCCCTACAATGAGCAGTTCTTC.

This clonotype was seen many times. The chain uses TRBV7-2 and TRBJ2-1; D is perhaps TRBD1 or TRBD2 (5 bases each). This CDR3 has 15 residues. V lost 3 bases, J lost 6 bases, and 15 bases lay in between. The germline CDR1 and CDR2 sequences are SGHTA and FQGNSA. Here the CDR3 reads CASSFPGALGNEQFF. The DNA for the CDR3 is TGTGCCAGCAGCTTTCCCGGGGCACTCGGCAATGAGCAGTTCTTC.

As for this clonotype: This sequence may be a read error, since a much larger clone differs from it by one base. The chain employs TRBV7-4 and TRBJ1-1; TRBD1 matches 7 bases. Germline lookup yields CDR1 SGHVT and CDR2 SQSDAQ. The CDR3 loop spans 15 amino acids. CDR3 residues: CASSLVGGKNTDAFF. CDR3 nucleotides: TGTGCCAGCAGCCTAGTAGGGGGCAAGAACACTGATGCTTTCTTT.

This clonotype was recorded many times. This chain connects TRBV7-2 to TRBJ2-3, with TRBD2 matching 10 bases. The junction had 4 bases not matched to a gene; V was cut back by 6 bases and J by 4 bases. The CDR3 length is 14 residues. The germline gives CDR1 SGHTA, CDR2 FQGNSA. Here the CDR3 reads CASRTSGAADTQYF. The CDR3 DNA is TGTGCCAGCAGAACTAGCGGGGCGGCAGATACGCAGTATTTT.

This clonotype has ten or more counts. The chain has TRBV7-2 and TRBJ2-7; D is tentatively TRBD1 or TRBD2 (5 bases each). The germline V and J ends were trimmed by 3 bases and 3 bases, with 12 bases remaining between them. Germline lookup yields CDR1 SGHTA and CDR2 FQGNSA. The CDR3 totals 14 residues. This chain's CDR3 is CASSFGDLRYEQYF. CDR3 nucleotides: TGTGCCAGCAGCTTCGGGGACCTCCGCTACGAGCAGTACTTC.

This clonotype occurred a few times. The chain combines TRBV7-3 with TRBJ2-2, with TRBD1 identical over 9 bases. Unmatched junction bases numbered 9, after V lost 1 base and J lost 6 bases. CDR1 and CDR2 (germline): SGHTA, FQGTGA. The CDR3 covers 17 residues. The CDR3 nucleotides read TGTGCCAGCAGCTTAATGCGTGCGGGGACAGGGTCCGGGGAGCTGTTTTTT. Translating gives CASSLMRAGTGSGELFF.

This chain connects TRBV6-6 to TRBJ2-3, with 13 bases aligning to TRBD2. J was trimmed by 6 bases and V by 2 bases; bases with no gene match: 11. CDR1 MNHNY and CDR2 SVGAGI come from the germline V gene (reference sequence). CDR3 length equals 18 residues. This chain's CDR3 is CASSYRTTSGGALDTQYF. In DNA form, the CDR3 reads TGTGCCAGCAGTTACCGGACAACTAGCGGGGGGGCTCTGGATACGCAGTATTTT.

The chain uses TRBV18 and TRBJ2-1; tentative D call: TRBD2 (7 bases). The CDR3 loop spans 12 amino acids. Germline CDR1 KGHSH, CDR2 LQKENI. The germline V and J ends were trimmed by 4 bases and 7 bases, with 8 bases remaining between them. CDR3 nucleotides: TGTGCCAGCTCACAGGGGGGGAATGAGCAGTTCTTC. Translated: CASSQGGNEQFF.

Concerning this clonotype itself: At one end the junction does not follow the germline gene, possibly because of a read error. CDR3 nucleotides: TGCGCCAGCAGCTCCTCGGGCTCCAACAATGAGCAGTTCTTC. This codes for CASSSSGSNNEQFF. The chain couples TRBV5-1 to TRBJ2-1, with no clear D. Germline V gene data show CDR1 as SGHRS and CDR2 as YFSETQ. The CDR3 is made up of 14 amino acids.

There are a few counts of this clonotype. The chain uses TRBV2 and TRBJ2-7, with 10 bases aligning to TRBD1. J was trimmed by 7 bases and V by 6 bases; bases with no gene match: 9. The length of the CDR3 is 14 residues. From germline, CDR1 is SNHLY and CDR2 FYNNEI. CDR3 in DNA: TGTGCCAGCAGGACCGGGACAGGGGCGTTGGAGCAGTACTTC. Protein product: CASRTGTGALEQYF.

The chain links TRBV29-1 to TRBJ1-2; maybe TRBD1 (5 bases). Trimming removed 7 bases at V and 8 bases at J, with 5 bases between. This CDR3 has 8 residues. Looked up from germline, CDR1 is SQVTM and CDR2 is ANQGSEA. The CDR3 DNA sequence: TGCAGCGGGGGGGGCTACACCTTC. Its protein is CSGGGYTF.

This clonotype was recorded many times. V and J are TRBV12-3 or TRBV12-4 and TRBJ2-5, with D unclear. This CDR3 comprises 15 residues. Trimming stripped 3 bases from V and 5 bases from J, with 16 bases between. The CDR3 coding sequence is TGTGCCAGCAGTTTGTGGTCCGGGCGGCGGGAGACCCAGTACTTC. It specifies CASSLWSGRRETQYF.

This clonotype was recorded many times. The chain is built from TRBV6-1 and TRBJ2-3, with 7 bases fitting TRBD2. CDR1 and CDR2 (germline): MNHNS, SASEGT. V was pared by 7 bases and J by 6 bases, with 10 bases of the junction left unmatched. CDR3 length: 14 amino acids. CDR3 residues: CASTETSQKDTQYF. For the CDR3, the DNA is TGTGCCAGCACCGAGACTAGCCAGAAGGATACGCAGTATTTT.

This clonotype has just a few counts. The chain couples TRBV11-2 to TRBJ1-1, with a tentative D call TRBD1 (6 bases). This CDR3 is built from 14 residues. Germline values: CDR1 SGHAT, CDR2 FQNNGV. The V end was cut by 5 bases, the J end by 1 base, with 11 bases between. Here the CDR3 DNA reads TGTGCCAGCAGCAGGGGGGCAGGGAACACTGAAGCTTTCTTT. This gives the protein CASSRGAGNTEAFF.

This rearrangement joins TRBV15 to TRBJ2-1; D is uncertain. This CDR3 contains 13 residues. CDR1 LNHNV and CDR2 YYDKDF come from the germline V gene (reference sequence). Trimming took off 3 bases at V and 5 bases at J, with 8 bases between the two ends. The CDR3 spells CATSSMVDNEQFF. Here the CDR3 DNA reads TGTGCCACCAGCAGTATGGTAGACAATGAGCAGTTCTTC.

This clonotype came up many times. This chain joins TRBV7-2 and TRBJ2-3; D call uncertain. Per germline, CDR1 SGHTA and CDR2 FQGNSA. The germline V and J ends were trimmed by 6 bases and 2 bases, with 9 bases remaining between them. This CDR3 is built from 13 residues. In DNA form, the CDR3 reads TGTGCCAGCAGGGCGGTGGTCACAGATACGCAGTATTTT. Its translation is CASRAVVTDTQYF.

V usage is TRBV12-5 and J usage is TRBJ2-7; 7 bases line up with TRBD2. This CDR3 spans 13 amino acids. Germline assignment: CDR1 LGHNT and CDR2 FRNRAP. V lost 6 bases, J lost 6 bases, and 8 bases stayed unmatched. CDR3 DNA: TGTGCTAGTGGCCGCACATCGGGGGGCGAGCAGTACTTC. This codes for CASGRTSGGEQYF.

The rearrangement joins TRBV7-3 to TRBJ2-1, with 9 bases that match TRBD2. There are 15 residues in the CDR3. Germline values: CDR1 SGHTA, CDR2 FQGTGA. V trimming: 3 bases; J trimming: 9 bases; junction bases outside the gene matches: 9. CDR3 nucleotide sequence: TGTGCCAGCAGCTTCTTCGCGGGGGGGCTAGGTGAGCAGTTCTTC. It specifies CASSFFAGGLGEQFF.

As concerns this clonotype: A clone one base away is much larger, so this may be a read error. J is TRBJ2-1 and V is TRBV7-6; 12 bases line up with TRBD2. Germline lookup yields CDR1 SGHVS and CDR2 FNYEAQ. The CDR3 contains 14 residues. The CDR3 loop reads CASSSSGGAIEQLF. As DNA, the CDR3 is TGTGCCAGCAGCTCTAGCGGGGGGGCGATTGAGCAGCTCTTC.

The table lists this clonotype with a few counts. The V call is TRBV20-1, the J call TRBJ1-1, with D hard to call. Germline V gives CDR1 DFQATT, CDR2 SNEGSKA (reference sequence). The CDR3 consists of 13 residues. V was cut by 5 bases and J by 7 bases, with 17 bases left in between. The CDR3 here is CSAYPRPLGEAFF. CDR3 in DNA: TGCAGTGCTTACCCTAGGCCCCTTGGTGAAGCTTTCTTT.

This clonotype was counted many times. V is TRBV15 and J is TRBJ2-3; TRBD2 aligns across 8 bases. CDR1 LNHNV and CDR2 YYDKDF come from the germline V gene (reference sequence). This CDR3 comprises 15 residues. The V and J ends lost 4 bases and 2 bases, in that order; junction bases with no gene match: 5. The CDR3 reads CATSTGLADTDTQYF. The CDR3, as DNA: TGTGCCACCAGCACTGGACTAGCCGACACAGATACGCAGTATTTT.

At least ten counts were recorded for this clonotype. V is TRBV7-6 and J is TRBJ2-5; possibly TRBD1 for D (6 bases). From germline, CDR1 is SGHVS and CDR2 FNYEAQ. The CDR3 contains 15 residues. Trimming cost V 5 bases and J 5 bases, with 18 bases left between them. CDR3 amino acids: CASSPGPSTGETQYF. The DNA of the CDR3 is TGTGCCAGCAGCCCTGGACCCTCAACAGGGGAGACCCAGTACTTC.

This chain joins TRBV6-5 and TRBJ2-1; the D gene could be TRBD1 or TRBD2 (5 bases each). This CDR3 is built from 17 residues. The germline V gene encodes CDR1 MNHEY and CDR2 SVGAGI. Deletions cut 0 bases from V and 0 bases from J, with 12 bases between. This CDR3 is CASSYSRGRSSYNEQFF. Here the CDR3 DNA reads TGTGCCAGCAGTTACTCGAGGGGCAGGAGCTCCTACAATGAGCAGTTCTTC.

This clonotype occurred many times. The CDR3 nucleotides are TGTGCCAGCAGCTTAGGCAGGGGGCGCGAAAAGACCCAGTACTTC. It translates to CASSLGRGREKTQYF. This chain links TRBV7-8 with TRBJ2-5, with 8 bases identical to TRBD1. Germline CDR1 is SGHVS and CDR2 is FQNEAQ. The CDR3 covers 15 residues. With 1 base clipped from V and 6 bases from J, the junction kept 7 bases outside the gene matches.

V usage is TRBV4-1 and J usage is TRBJ2-1; a possible D gene is TRBD1 (6 bases). CDR1 MGHRA and CDR2 YSYEKL come from the germline V gene. The V gene lost 0 bases and the J gene lost 7 bases, with 16 bases spanning the gap. The CDR3 has 16 residues. CDR3 loop: CASSQDSGQGMNEQFF. The DNA for the CDR3 is TGCGCCAGCAGCCAAGATTCTGGCCAGGGGATGAATGAGCAGTTCTTC.

This clonotype has at least ten counts. The chain uses TRBV7-2 and TRBJ1-5; tentative D call: TRBD1 (6 bases). Germline V gives CDR1 SGHTA, CDR2 FQGNSA. The length of the CDR3 is 15 residues. V lost 3 bases, J lost 5 bases, and 14 bases lay in between. The CDR3 reads CASSLAPGDYQPQHF. Written as DNA, the CDR3 is TGTGCCAGCAGCTTGGCTCCAGGGGACTATCAGCCCCAGCATTTT.

For this clonotype: A much more abundant neighbour one base away suggests this may be a read error. The chain recombines TRBV7-2 with TRBJ2-7; tentative D call: TRBD1 (5 bases). Trimming shortened V by 2 bases and J by 2 bases, and 13 bases separated the two germline ends. This CDR3 region has 15 residues. Looked up from germline, CDR1 is SGHTA and CDR2 is FQGNSA. The CDR3 nucleotides are TGTGCCAGCAGCTTACCCGCCAGGGCACCCTACGAGCAGTACTTC. This gives the protein CASSLPARAPYEQYF.